These 19 T cell receptor beta chains originate from one sample sequenced in a study of molecular identifiers for immune sequencing clone quantification (dated by TCRdb to 2016 to 2019). Receptor libraries were prepared by PCR. For sequencing, a NextSeq 500 was employed. TCRdb's own reprocessing of the public reads used fastp at Q25 and MiXCR and kept productive beta chains. CDR3 protein duplicates are merged, each entry listing the most common genes and DNA. The sample table holds 80,000 to 100,000 distinct CDR3 sequences, of which 20% to 30% were seen once. The ten largest clones add up to 0.94% of the sample. Sequencing was done on a sample of naive CD8+ T cells from blood, with Jurkat cell RNA spiked in. The sample's cell subset or site label, decoded: FACS-sorted CD8+CD4-CCR7+CD45RA+ naive T cells. The receptors originated from a human donor in good health. Some libraries in this study had Jurkat cell RNA spiked in.

As concerns this clonotype: A much larger clone differs from this one at a single base, so this may be a read error. The V gene is TRBV6-1, the J gene TRBJ1-1; 8 positions match TRBD1. CDR1 MNHNS and CDR2 SASEGT come from the germline V gene. The CDR3 has 16 amino acids. This CDR3 is CASSELGQGASTGAFF. The CDR3 DNA sequence: TGTGCCAGCAGTGAACTCGGGCAGGGGGCGTCCACTGGAGCTTTCTTT.

Worth noting for this clonotype: Since a much larger clone is just one base distant, this may be a read error. The CDR3 nucleotides are TGTGCCAGCAGCCAACTACCCGAGGACACTGAACGCAGTGCAGAGCAAGAGACCCAGTACTTC. Translating gives CASSQLPEDTERSAEQETQYF. This chain connects TRBV3-1 to TRBJ2-5, with D possibly matching TRBD1 (5 bases). Trimming shortened V by 2 bases and J by 2 bases, and 30 bases separated the two germline ends. CDR1 and CDR2 (germline): LGHDT, YNNKEL (reference sequence). The length of the CDR3 is 21 residues.

To note about this clonotype: A much larger clone is a single base away; this may be a read error. CDR3 region: CSADGGIEAFF. The CDR3 coding sequence is TGCAGCGCTGACGGGGGGATCGAAGCTTTCTTT. The rearrangement uses TRBV29-1 and TRBJ1-1, with D maybe TRBD1 (5 bases). V lost 7 bases to trimming and J lost 8 bases, with 14 bases between them. The CDR3 sequence is 11 residues long. Per the germline V gene, CDR1 is SQVTM and CDR2 is ANQGSEA.

The chain couples TRBV7-2 to TRBJ2-1; 7 nucleotides agree with TRBD2. From germline, CDR1 is SGHTA and CDR2 FQGNSA. V shed 7 bases and J 10 bases; nucleotides not matched to a gene: 7. The CDR3 is made up of 12 amino acids. The CDR3: CASTTSEYEQFF. DNA of the CDR3: TGTGCCAGCACAACTAGCGAGTACGAGCAGTTCTTC.

Comment on this clonotype: A much larger clone lies one base from this, so it may be a read error. This sequence joins TRBV7-9 and TRBJ2-1; D not certain. Germline lookup yields CDR1 SEHNR and CDR2 FQNEAQ (reference sequence). The CDR3 loop spans 12 amino acids. V shed 1 base and J shed 6 bases, with 4 bases lying between them. The CDR3 sequence is CASSLVSNEQFF. The CDR3 DNA is TGTGCCAGCAGCTTAGTGAGCAATGAGCAGTTCTTC.

This clonotype was observed at least ten times. The chain links TRBV6-6 to TRBJ2-3; D gene unclear. Germline CDR1 MNHNY, CDR2 SVGAGI (reference sequence). This CDR3 has 11 residues. Trimming removed 6 bases from V and 5 bases from J, with 6 bases in between. For the CDR3, the DNA is TGTGCCAGCAGCCCGGAAGATACGCAGTATTTT. Its protein product is CASSPEDTQYF.

A few counts support this clonotype. The chain combines TRBV24-1 with TRBJ2-1, with a possible D match to TRBD1 (5 bases). V lost 1 base and J 7 bases, leaving 16 bases between the germline ends. From germline, CDR1 is KGHDR and CDR2 SFDVKD. This CDR3 contains 16 residues. The CDR3 nucleotides are TGTGCCACCAGTGATTTCAGCAGCAAGTCAGGGAATGAGCAGTTCTTC. As protein: CATSDFSSKSGNEQFF.

In its sample, this clonotype was seen a few times. A much larger clone differs from this one at a single base, so this may be a read error. The V call is TRBV11-2, the J call TRBJ2-1, with D tentatively TRBD1 (6 bases). Per the germline V gene, CDR1 is SGHAT and CDR2 is FQNNGV. There are 15 residues in the CDR3. CDR3 loop: CASRPGQSSNNEQFF. For the CDR3, the DNA is TGTGCCAGCAGACCGGGACAAAGCTCCAACAATGAGCAGTTCTTC.

Remarks on this clonotype: A single base separates this from a much larger clone, so it may be a read error. CDR3 region: CATSVAVDYGYTF. The CDR3 DNA sequence: TGTGCCACCAGTGTAGCAGTGGACTATGGCTACACCTTC. The chain couples TRBV24-1 to TRBJ1-2; D is undetermined. V lost 5 bases, J lost 3 bases, and 9 bases lay in between. The CDR3 runs 13 residues. Per the germline V gene, CDR1 is KGHDR and CDR2 is SFDVKD.

The chain links TRBV2 to TRBJ1-1; perhaps TRBD1 as D (5 bases). The germline V and J ends were trimmed by 10 bases and 0 bases, with 12 bases remaining between them. The CDR3 runs 13 residues. Germline CDR1 reads SNHLY; CDR2 reads FYNNEI. CDR3 bases: TGTGCCAACCGGGACCCCATGAACACTGAAGCTTTCTTT. Protein product: CANRDPMNTEAFF.

This clonotype was seen many times. V and J are TRBV12-3 or TRBV12-4 and TRBJ2-3, with a possible D match to TRBD1 (5 bases). CDR3 length: 14 amino acids. Trimming removed 1 base from V and 1 base from J, with 6 bases in between. CDR3 sequence: CASSLVRGTDTQYF. CDR3 nucleotide sequence: TGTGCCAGCAGTTTAGTCAGGGGCACAGATACGCAGTATTTT.

This clonotype was recorded many times. The chain is built from TRBV7-2 and TRBJ2-7; perhaps TRBD1 as D (5 bases). The CDR3 is 13 residues long. The germline V gene has CDR1 SGHTA and CDR2 FQGNSA. The V and J ends lost 4 bases and 6 bases respectively, with 13 bases between them. CDR3 protein: CASSSATVAEQYF. The CDR3 region has the DNA TGTGCCAGCAGCTCAGCGACAGTCGCCGAGCAGTACTTC.

As to this clonotype: Without the conserved terminal phenylalanine or tryptophan, this CDR3 likely stems from a read error. The chain links TRBV7-9 to TRBJ2-7; 7 bases are shared with TRBD1. Germline lookup yields CDR1 SEHNR and CDR2 FQNEAQ (reference sequence). V lost 5 bases to trimming and J lost 1 base; unmatched junction nucleotides: 8. The CDR3 totals 15 residues. The chain's CDR3 is CASSVGQVMSYEQYL. In DNA form, the CDR3 reads TGTGCCAGCAGCGTTGGACAGGTGATGTCCTACGAGCAGTACCTC.

There are many counts of this clonotype. Written as DNA, the CDR3 is TGTGCCAGCAGATGGGGGAGCACAGATACGCAGTATTTT. Translated: CASRWGSTDTQYF. This chain connects TRBV13 to TRBJ2-3; D might be TRBD1 or TRBD2, each matching 5 bases. The CDR3 is 13 amino acids. Germline loops: CDR1 PRHDT, CDR2 FYEKMQ (reference sequence). V dropped 6 bases and J dropped 0 bases, with 7 bases sitting between them. The entire variable domain, with the rest obtained from reference TRBV13 and TRBJ2-3, is as follows: AAGVIQSPRHLIKEKRETATLKCYPIPRHDTVYWYQQGPGQDPQFLISFYEKMQSDKGSIPDRFSAQQFSDYHSELNMSSLELGDSALYFCASRWGSTDTQYFGPGTRLTVL.

This clonotype was found many times. The chain's CDR3 is CAQGLAGPTDTQYF. The CDR3 DNA reads TGTGCCCAGGGACTAGCGGGGCCCACAGATACGCAGTATTTT. The chain recombines TRBV30 with TRBJ2-3; TRBD2 agrees at 13 bases. The ends lost 8 bases at V and 2 bases at J; junction bases unmatched: 4. The length of the CDR3 is 14 residues. Germline V gene sequence: CDR1 GTSNPN, CDR2 SVGIG (reference sequence).

On this clonotype itself: One base away lies a much larger clone, so this may be a sequencing read error. The chain has TRBV7-6 and TRBJ2-1; D is perhaps TRBD1 or TRBD2 (5 bases each). CDR1 and CDR2 (germline): SGHVS, FNYEAQ. Trimming took off 3 bases at V and 10 bases at J, with 16 bases between the two ends. The CDR3 totals 14 residues. The DNA for the CDR3 is TGTGCCAGCAGCTTTTCGGGACCGGAGAAAGAGCAGTTCTTC. Translated: CASSFSGPEKEQFF.

In this sample, this clonotype turned up many times. The rearrangement joins TRBV29-1 to TRBJ2-1; 10 bases match TRBD2. The CDR3 sequence is 14 residues long. Per the germline V gene, CDR1 is SQVTM and CDR2 is ANQGSEA. The CDR3 here is CSFGLAEPYNEQFF. Written as DNA, the CDR3 is TGCAGTTTCGGACTAGCGGAGCCCTACAATGAGCAGTTCTTC.

This clonotype was recorded only once. Given a much more abundant clone one base away, this may be a read error. The genes are TRBV4-1 and TRBJ2-1, with D tentatively TRBD1 or TRBD2 (5 bases each). V was shortened by 4 bases and J by 7 bases, with 14 bases between the two germline ends. The CDR3 is made up of 14 amino acids. The V gene's germline CDR1 is MGHRA and CDR2 YSYEKL. The CDR3 loop is CASSPGRGTNEQFF. In DNA, the CDR3 is TGCGCCAGCAGCCCGGGACGGGGAACTAATGAGCAGTTCTTC.

This clonotype has a count of ten or more. The chain uses TRBV7-6 and TRBJ2-7; perhaps TRBD2 as D (6 bases). The germline V and J ends were trimmed by 1 base and 4 bases, with 14 bases remaining between them. CDR1 is SGHVS, CDR2 FNYEAQ, per germline. The CDR3 is 15 amino acids. DNA of the CDR3: TGTGCCAGCAGCTTAGGTATCGGGACTGAGTACGAGCAGTACTTC. It yields the protein CASSLGIGTEYEQYF.